This entry is about one T cell receptor (beta chain). This entry belongs to a study of shared clonotypes between healthy human individuals. Genomic DNA (from each subset) was split evenly across several immunoSEQ plates. Produced via immunoSEQ multiplex PCR; TCRdb's table is partial and in-frame only. The table lists about 2.3 million clones, under 95% of them singletons. This CDR3 is built from 17 residues. Germline CDR1 reads SNHLY; CDR2 reads FYNNEI. V gave up 0 bases and J gave up 3 bases, with 16 bases separating them. The chain employs TRBV2 and TRBJ2-3, with a possible D match to TRBD2 (7 bases). The source of this sequence is a man younger than 35 in good health. Some clones in this sample may be carry-over from other donors' samples. What was sequenced was naive CD4+ T cells from PBMCs. Subset described: CD45RA+ positively selected. DNA of the CDR3: TGTGCCAGCAGTGAAGCCTCAGGGGCGGGAGCGACAGATACGCAGTATTTT. Its protein product is CASSEASGAGATDTQYF.